Listed here are 26 T cell receptor beta chains from one sample, sequenced in a study of PD-1 blockade in classical Hodgkin lymphoma (dated by TCRdb to 2018 to 2020). The sample's time point label, in plain terms: cycle 2 day 1 (C2D1) of nivolumab. Every trial patient had relapsed after autologous stem cell transplantation, and cohorts A, B and C differed in prior brentuximab vedotin exposure. The library was prepared using the immunoSEQ multiplex PCR assay. The table comes from immuneACCESS by way of TCRdb, which keeps in-frame sequences with V and J called. Part of the clones is missing from these tables; in studies checked, under half for an unresolved V gene and the rest for unknown reasons. For this sample there are 110,000 or so clones; about 89% appear just once. The ten largest account for 15% to 20% of the sample. This specimen consisted of peripheral blood mononuclear cells (PBMCs), obtained before the second cycle of nivolumab. Receptors originate from a human donor with classical Hodgkin lymphoma.

The rearrangement links TRBV7-2 to TRBJ2-1; the match to TRBD2 covers 12 bases. V was pared by 6 bases and J by 7 bases, with 7 bases of the junction left unmatched. Germline values: CDR1 SGHTA, CDR2 FQGNSA. The CDR3 runs 15 residues. This CDR3 is CASSSRLAGVNEQFF. CDR3 in DNA: TGTGCCAGCAGTTCCCGACTAGCGGGAGTTAATGAGCAGTTCTTC.

The J gene is TRBJ2-5, the V gene TRBV21-1; TRBD2, the table's D call, lacks a check against the DNA. TRBV21-1 is a known pseudogene. This CDR3 spans 16 amino acids. CDR3 sequence: CASSSGLADWGETQYF. The CDR3 coding sequence is TGTGCCAGCAGCAGCGGACTAGCGGATTGGGGAGAGACCCAGTACTTC.

The chain combines TRBV9 with TRBJ2-1; D not resolved. With 0 bases removed from V and 10 bases from J, the gap between germline ends came to 11 bases. The CDR3 totals 13 residues. CDR1 is SGDLS and CDR2 is YYNGEE in the germline V gene. The CDR3 nucleotides are TGTGCCAGCAGCGTAGCGTTATCGGTCGAGCAGTTCTTC. Encoded protein: CASSVALSVEQFF.

The V and J genes are TRBV27 and TRBJ2-2; D possibly corresponds to TRBD1 (5 bases). Per germline, CDR1 MNHEY and CDR2 SMNVEV (reference sequence). The CDR3 extends over 15 amino acids. V lost 1 base and J lost 1, with 7 bases in between. The CDR3 bases are TGTGCCAGCAGTTTATTCAGGGAGAACACCGGGGAGCTGTTTTTT. Translation: CASSLFRENTGELFF.

This clone has more than one count but fewer than ten. This chain's CDR3 is CASSRNYGYTF. CDR3 sequence (DNA): TGTGCCAGCAGTAGAAACTATGGCTACACCTTC. The rearrangement links TRBV28 to TRBJ1-2; D is unresolved. The CDR3 is 11 residues long. Germline CDR1 and CDR2: MDHEN and SYDVKM. V lost 5 bases to trimming and J lost 2 bases, with 3 bases between them.

The rearrangement uses TRBV27 and TRBJ2-2; unclear D gene. Between the trimmed V and J ends, which lost 0 bases and 1 base, there was a span of 6 bases. Germline-derived CDR1 and CDR2 are MNHEY and SMNVEV (reference sequence). The CDR3 sequence is 15 residues long. CDR3 sequence (DNA): TGTGCCAGCAGTTTATCTGGCCTGAACACCGGGGAGCTGTTTTTT. It translates to CASSLSGLNTGELFF.

This chain joins TRBV6-6 and TRBJ1-2, with D uncertain. The CDR3 is made up of 15 amino acids. V lost 3 bases, J lost 4 bases, and 15 bases lay in between. CDR1 MNHNY and CDR2 SVGAGI come from the germline V gene (reference sequence). CDR3 coding DNA: TGTGCCAGCAGTTATAAGGCAGGTGGGAGCTATGGCTACACCTTC. Its translation: CASSYKAGGSYGYTF.

The chain joins TRBV7-2 to TRBJ2-4, with D possibly being TRBD2 (5 bases). The CDR3 length is 12 residues. The germline V gene encodes CDR1 SGHTA and CDR2 FQGNSA. Trimming shortened V by 4 bases and J by 8 bases, and 9 bases separated the two germline ends. CDR3 DNA: TGTGCCAGCAGCTGGACCGGGGACATTCAGTACTTC. It translates to CASSWTGDIQYF.

As to this clone: The same CDR3 also results from other DNA sequences found in this sample. The V gene is TRBV30, the J gene TRBJ1-3; no clear D. V gave up 0 bases and J gave up 4 bases, with 7 bases separating them. This CDR3 has 13 residues. Germline CDR1 reads GTSNPN; CDR2 reads SVGIG (reference sequence). The CDR3 DNA sequence: TGTGCCTGGAGTGTGGGCAGCGGAAACACCATATATTTT. Amino acid sequence: CAWSVGSGNTIYF. The variable domain in full, completed from reference TRBV30 and TRBJ1-3, reads SQTIHQWPATLVQPVGSPLSLECTVEGTSNPNLYWYRQAAGRGLQLLFYSVGIGQISSEVPQNLSASRPQDRQFILSSKKLLLSDSGFYLCAWSVGSGNTIYFGEGSWLTVV.

This clone was detected a few times. The chain links TRBV19 to TRBJ2-2; possible D gene TRBD2, 6 bases. The CDR3 runs 15 residues. The V end lost 1 base, the J end lost 6 bases, and 12 bases lay between the germline ends. CDR1 is LNHDA and CDR2 is SQIVND in the germline V gene (reference sequence). CDR3 in amino acids: CASSIVGGTPGELFF. CDR3 DNA sequence: TGTGCCAGTAGTATAGTAGGCGGGACCCCCGGGGAGCTGTTTTTT.

This sequence joins TRBV18 and TRBJ1-2, with D possibly being TRBD1 (5 bases). The CDR3 has 14 residues. V lost 4 bases to trimming and J lost 2 bases, with 11 bases between them. The germline V gene has CDR1 KGHSH and CDR2 LQKENI. The CDR3 region is CASSLKGRNYGYTF. The DNA for the CDR3 is TGTGCCAGCTCACTTAAGGGACGGAACTATGGCTACACCTTC.

This rearrangement joins TRBV6-1 to TRBJ2-7; D is unclear. CDR1 MNHNS and CDR2 SASEGT come from the germline V gene. This CDR3 has 11 amino acids. V lost 6 bases and J lost 6, with 9 bases in between. The CDR3 sequence: CASRSIFEQYF. The CDR3, as DNA: TGTGCCAGCAGAAGTATTTTCGAGCAGTACTTC.

The rearrangement uses TRBV28 and TRBJ2-7; 7 bases are shared with TRBD1. J lost 1 base, V lost 7 bases, and 13 bases had no gene match. The CDR3 sequence is 16 residues long. CDR1 and CDR2 (germline): MDHEN, SYDVKM. CDR3 residues: CASTASGQAASYEQYF. Written as DNA, the CDR3 is TGTGCCAGCACCGCATCAGGACAGGCAGCATCCTACGAGCAGTACTTC.

V gene TRBV19 combines with J gene TRBJ1-5, with D perhaps TRBD1 (5 bases). This CDR3 is built from 14 residues. The V gene's germline CDR1 is LNHDA and CDR2 SQIVND (reference sequence). Trimming shortened V by 3 bases and J by 9 bases, and 15 bases separated the two germline ends. CDR3 in amino acids: CASSMGPRSWPQHF. The CDR3 nucleotides read TGTGCCAGTAGTATGGGACCCCGAAGTTGGCCCCAGCATTTT.

The chain recombines TRBV28 with TRBJ2-7, with 8 nucleotides matching TRBD1. The ends lost 3 bases at V and 2 bases at J; junction bases unmatched: 3. The CDR3 covers 14 residues. CDR1 and CDR2 (germline): MDHEN, SYDVKM. CDR3 loop: CASSFGTGPYEQYF. CDR3 sequence (DNA): TGTGCCAGCAGTTTTGGGACAGGACCCTACGAGCAGTACTTC.

This clone appeared a few times. The rearrangement uses TRBV6-1 and TRBJ2-7; 9 positions match TRBD1. This CDR3 has 15 residues. Per germline, CDR1 MNHNS and CDR2 SASEGT. Trimming took 3 bases from V and 2 from J; bases not matched to a gene: 5. The CDR3 bases are TGTGCCAGCAGTGAGGTGGGACAGGGCCCCTACGAGCAGTACTTC. This encodes CASSEVGQGPYEQYF.

This clone was detected once. The chain couples TRBV18 to TRBJ1-3; D ambiguous. Germline V lookup: CDR1 KGHSH, CDR2 LQKENI. V was shortened by 1 base and J by 0 bases, with 7 bases between the two germline ends. CDR3 length: 15 residues. CDR3 in amino acids: CASSPLGDSGNTIYF. The CDR3 DNA is TGTGCCAGCTCACCACTCGGCGACTCTGGAAACACCATATATTTT.

The V call is TRBV6-1, the J call TRBJ1-1; D is possibly TRBD1 (6 bases). Trimming shortened V by 6 bases and J by 2 bases, and 13 bases separated the two germline ends. This CDR3 has 14 residues. Germline V gene data show CDR1 as MNHNS and CDR2 as SASEGT. The CDR3 loop is CASRTGDPNTEAFF. The DNA of the CDR3 is TGTGCCAGCAGGACAGGAGACCCCAACACTGAAGCTTTCTTT.

The chain combines TRBV27 with TRBJ1-1, with 7 nucleotides matching TRBD1. In germline, CDR1 is MNHEY, CDR2 SMNVEV (reference sequence). V dropped 2 bases and J dropped 1; count of bases not matched to a gene: 7. CDR3 size: 16 residues. CDR3 in DNA: TGTGCCAGCAGTTTAAACAGGGGTTTGGGGAACACTGAAGCTTTCTTT. As protein: CASSLNRGLGNTEAFF.

The chain has TRBV19 and TRBJ1-2; 8 bases are a match to TRBD1. The trim removed 4 bases at V and 3 bases at J, leaving 4 bases unmatched. The V gene's germline CDR1 is LNHDA and CDR2 SQIVND (reference sequence). CDR3 size: 14 residues. The CDR3 loop is CASSTSGGYYGYTF. The DNA of the CDR3 is TGTGCCAGTAGTACCTCAGGGGGCTACTATGGCTACACCTTC.

This chain joins TRBV11-2 and TRBJ2-7; 8 bases align to TRBD2. Unmatched junction bases numbered 13, after V lost 5 bases and J lost 7 bases. The length of the CDR3 is 15 residues. The germline V gene has CDR1 SGHAT and CDR2 FQNNGV. The CDR3 DNA sequence: TGTGCCAGCAGCCGATTTCCCACTAGCGGCATTGAGCAGTACTTC. Amino acid sequence: CASSRFPTSGIEQYF. Filled out from reference TRBV11-2 and TRBJ2-7, the complete variable domain reads EAGVAQSPRYKIIEKRQSVAFWCNPISGHATLYWYQQILGQGPKLLIQFQNNGVVDDSQLPKDRFSAERLKGVDSTLKIQPAKLEDSAVYLCASSRFPTSGIEQYFGPGTRLTVT.

The genes are TRBV7-7 and TRBJ2-1; D not certain. The germline V gene encodes CDR1 SSHAT and CDR2 FNYEAQ (reference sequence). The CDR3 covers 13 residues. V dropped 1 base and J dropped 7 bases, with 8 bases sitting between them. The CDR3 here is CASSLDWVNEQFF. In nucleotides, the CDR3 is TGTGCCAGCAGCTTAGATTGGGTTAATGAGCAGTTCTTC.

The CDR3 DNA sequence: TGTGCCAGCAGTGTCGAGGTTTGGATGAACACTGAAGCTTTCTTT. Protein product: CASSVEVWMNTEAFF. The chain is built from TRBV6-1 and TRBJ1-1, with D hard to call. From germline, CDR1 is MNHNS and CDR2 SASEGT. V dropped 4 bases and J dropped 0 bases, with 12 bases sitting between them. This CDR3 region has 15 residues.

This rearrangement joins TRBV18 to TRBJ2-5; D uncertain. The CDR3 covers 12 residues. CDR1 KGHSH and CDR2 LQKENI come from the germline V gene. V gave up 0 bases and J gave up 5 bases, with 4 bases separating them. CDR3 in amino acids: CASSPPVETQYF. The CDR3 DNA follows: TGTGCCAGCTCACCACCGGTGGAGACCCAGTACTTC. Based on the CDR3 plus reference TRBV18 and TRBJ2-5, the full variable domain is NAGVMQNPRHLVRRRGQEARLRCSPMKGHSHVYWYRQLPEEGLKFMVYLQKENIIDESGMPKERFSAEFPKEGPSILRIQQVVRGDSAAYFCASSPPVETQYFGPGTRLLVL.

This chain uses TRBV5-5 with TRBJ2-2; 9 bases agree with TRBD2. V lost 4 bases to trimming and J lost 3 bases; unmatched junction nucleotides: 7. The CDR3 is made up of 16 amino acids. Germline V gives CDR1 SGHKS, CDR2 YYEKEE (reference sequence). The CDR3 protein is CASSRRIAGDTGELFF. The CDR3 coding sequence is TGTGCCAGCAGCCGTAGGATAGCGGGGGACACCGGGGAGCTGTTTTTT.

The gene calls are TRBV10-3 and TRBJ2-5; D is perhaps TRBD2 (6 bases). This CDR3 is 14 amino acids long. The V gene lost 3 bases and the J gene lost 9 bases, with 17 bases spanning the gap. CDR1 and CDR2 from the germline V gene are ENHRY and SYGVKD. As DNA, the CDR3 is TGTGCCATCAGTGATGGGACTGGCGGCCCGGCCCAGTACTTC. Protein product: CAISDGTGGPAQYF.